The entry that follows covers one T cell receptor beta chain sequence. The antigen is undetermined. These data belong to a study of T cell responses to AZD1222 COVID-19 vaccine. Germline V CDR1 and CDR2: GTSNPN, SVGIG (reference sequence). CDR3 length: 13 amino acids. V lost 3 bases to trimming and J lost 0 bases, with 7 bases between them. Whole-study results and caveats: Spike-specific TCR breadth and depth were elevated following two AZD1222 doses.

The repertoire was sequenced with immunoSEQ multiplex PCR; TCRdb's copy has only in-frame clones and lacks some. This sample has some 89,000 clones, with more than 90% found just once. The TCR originated in an adult in good health. The rearrangement links TRBV30 to TRBJ2-3, with D uncertain. This material consisted of peripheral blood, taken on day 0 of AZD1222 vaccination. CDR3 in DNA: TGTGCCTGGAGGTACACTAGCACAGATACGCAGTATTTT. Translation gives CAWRYTSTDTQYF.